This T cell receptor beta chain was captured by sequencing in a study of regulatory dendritic cells for organ transplantation (dated by TCRdb to 2015 to 2018). In the study overall: Monocytes were cultured with vitamin D3 on days 0 and 4 and with IL-10 on day 4 to generate regulatory dendritic cells. TCRbeta repertoires were sequenced from sorted naive and memory CD4+ and CD8+ T cells before and after allostimulation with regulatory or mature dendritic cells. On day 6, LPS was added to the DC cultures to test how the DCs responded to a strong maturation-inducing agent. Paper-wide results and their limitations: Naive CD4+ and CD8+ T cells showed highly diverse repertoires, whereas memory cells were less diverse and memory CD8+ cells were the most oligoclonal. Expansion of memory CD8+ clones was induced by allostimulation in both subjects, but more limited expansion appeared to be induced by regulatory dendritic cells than by mature dendritic cells. Among the resting subsets, the most alloreactive TCR clonotypes were found in memory CD8+ T cells. The authors pointed out considerable heterogeneity between individuals in the alloreactive memory CD8+ T cell pool, and only two subjects were sequenced.

Reading from cysteine to phenylalanine, the CDR3 counts 17 amino acids. The read is trimmed to its CDR3 DNA, 51 bases read in frame from base 1. Taken from the germline V gene (reference sequence), the CDR1 and CDR2 loops are SGHNT and YYREEE. Trimming removed 3 bases from V and 5 bases from J; the gene matches leave 11 bases unexplained. The TCRbeta CDR3 regions were amplified in a multiplexed two-step PCR with Vbeta-specific forward primers and Jbeta-specific reverse primers. TCRbeta libraries were sequenced on an Illumina instrument through the immunoSEQ service. For the original study's pipeline: IMGT annotation was used to assign V, D and J genes, and synthetic CDR3 analogues were used to correct the counts for multiplex PCR bias. In the immunoSEQ Analyzer, repertoire clonality was calculated as one minus normalized Shannon entropy. Clonal expansion was defined by Fisher's exact test with Benjamini-Hochberg false discovery rate control, using two-tailed P<0.01. TCRdb provides this immuneACCESS table in a form limited to in-frame rearrangements. Some clones are lacking; in checked studies, under half of them reflect an unresolved V gene, and why the rest are absent is not known. The V and J calls and clone size were taken over from that table, and D and trimming were inferred from the DNA. The sample table contains around 12,000 clones; only one count was recorded for around three quarters of them. The ten largest clones represent roughly 0.62% of the sample.

Sorted T cell subsets were CFSE-labeled and co-cultured for roughly 5 days with allogeneic regulatory or mature dendritic cells at a 1:10 DC:T ratio. FACS was used to sort CD4+ or CD8+ cells into naive T cells, defined as CD45RA+, and memory T cells, defined as CD45RO+. T cells for TCR sequencing came from two healthy control subjects. Genomic DNA was extracted with the Qiagen DNeasy Blood & Tissue Kit. This clone was seen a few times. Its antigen is not yet known. No much larger clonotype is one base removed from it; base qualities were not supplied. Sequencing input: naive CD4+ T cells from blood cultured with regulatory dendritic cells. The cell subset or site label of this sample denotes: CD45RA+ naive T cells. This receptor was taken from a human donor in good health. The chain couples TRBV5-4 to TRBJ2-2; 9 junctional bases match TRBD2. The CDR3 protein: CASSSRGGADSTGELFF. The DNA sequence is as follows: TGTGCCAGCAGCTCACGCGGGGGGGCCGATTCGACCGGGGAGCTGTTTTTT. The full variable domain, with segments outside the CDR3 supplied by the reference TRBV5-4 and TRBJ2-2 proteins, appears as ETGVTQSPTHLIKTRGQQVTLRCSSQSGHNTVSWYQQALGQGPQFIFQYYREEENGRGNFPPRFSGLQFPNYSSELNVNALELDDSALYLCASSSRGGADSTGELFFGEGSRLTVL.